What follows is one T cell receptor (beta chain) and its context. CDR3 length equals 15 residues. Trimming cost V 4 bases and J 4 bases, with 16 bases left between them. In germline, CDR1 is MNHEY, CDR2 SVGEGT. The data derive from a study of control samples from healthy donors and cancer patients. Sequencing used immunoSEQ multiplex PCR; TCRdb keeps in-frame clones, though not all of them. The sample includes approximately 93,000 clones, roughly 89% of them seen just once. This TCR came from a woman between 45 and 65 years old with colorectal cancer. The rearrangement joins TRBV6-2 or TRBV6-3 to TRBJ1-2; D is unclear. The sample was PBMCs. CDR3 coding DNA: TGTGCCAGCAGTTCCGGGTCTCGAGGTAGCTATGGCTACACCTTC. It codes for CASSSGSRGSYGYTF.